A selection of T cell receptor beta chains follows, all from one sample in a study of cytomegalovirus exposure and HLA in healthy donors. Sequenced by immunoSEQ multiplex PCR; TCRdb stores in-frame clones only, minus some. The sample shows some 120,000 clones, around 80% of them seen only once. The specimen was PBMCs. The receptors derive from a man in his thirties or forties in good health and CMV-seronegative. Both conserved end residues are part of each CDR3. The D gene is left open where the match is weak. The size field is filled for only some rows; it gives once, few, many or a size class.

>.|TRBV5-1|TRBJ2-2|.
CASSLGGQNTGELFF
TGCGCCAGCAGCTTGGGGGGACAGAACACCGGGGAGCTGTTTTTT
>.|TRBV27|TRBJ1-1|.
CASSLRGSTEAFF
TGTGCCAGCAGTTTAAGAGGGAGCACTGAAGCTTTCTTT
>.|TRBV19|TRBJ2-3|.
CASSMAGLGDTQYF
TGTGCCAGTAGTATGGCAGGGCTGGGAGATACGCAGTATTTT
>once|TRBV11-3|TRBJ2-2|TRBD2
CASSTFVGGPGTGELFF
TGTGCCAGCAGCACGTTCGTGGGAGGGCCTGGTACCGGGGAGCTGTTTTTT
>.|TRBV25-1|TRBJ2-7|TRBD2
CASTPRKREGEQYF
TGTGCCAGCACCCCACGAAAGCGGGAAGGCGAGCAGTACTTC
>few|TRBV19|TRBJ2-3|.
CASSMNRAGTDTQYF
TGTGCCAGTAGTATGAACAGGGCCGGCACAGATACGCAGTATTTT
>.|TRBV7-8|TRBJ1-1|.
CASSLGGLRPEAFF
TGTGCCAGCAGCTTAGGGGGCCTTAGGCCTGAAGCTTTCTTT
>.|TRBV7-9|TRBJ1-2|TRBD1
CASSLGQGGGYTF
TGTGCCAGCAGCTTAGGACAGGGGGGCGGCTACACCTTC
>.|TRBV28|TRBJ1-1|.
CASREADTEAFF
TGTGCCAGCAGAGAGGCAGACACTGAAGCTTTCTTT
>.|TRBV27|TRBJ1-2|.
CASSFRGSYGYTF
TGTGCCAGCAGTTTCCGGGGATCCTATGGCTACACCTTC
>.|TRBV7-2|TRBJ1-5|.
CASSLVGDQPQHF
TGTGCCAGCAGCTTAGTGGGAGATCAGCCCCAGCATTTT
>.|TRBV4-3|TRBJ2-2|TRBD2
CASSQDHGTKVGELFF
TGCGCCAGCAGCCAGGACCATGGGACTAAGGTCGGGGAGCTGTTTTTT
>.|TRBV5-1|TRBJ2-3|.
CASSFSGATTDTQYF
TGCGCCAGCAGCTTTAGCGGAGCAACCACAGATACGCAGTATTTT
>.|TRBV27|TRBJ2-7|.
CASRTTGLPYEQYF
TGTGCCAGCAGGACTACGGGACTTCCCTACGAGCAGTACTTC
>few|TRBV4-2|TRBJ2-1|TRBD2
CASSRDGTSGANEQFF
TGTGCCAGCAGCCGTGACGGGACTAGCGGGGCCAATGAGCAGTTCTTC
>.|TRBV5-1|TRBJ2-1|.
CASSFGQHNEQFF
TGCGCCAGCAGCTTCGGACAGCACAATGAGCAGTTCTTC
>.|TRBV9|TRBJ2-7|.
CASSVGTLEGLYEQYF
TGTGCCAGCAGCGTAGGTACCCTGGAGGGTCTCTACGAGCAGTACTTC
>.|TRBV10-3|TRBJ2-2|TRBD1
CAIRGDRGSTGELFF
TGTGCCATCAGGGGGGACAGGGGTAGCACCGGGGAGCTGTTTTTT
>once|TRBV6-5|TRBJ2-7|.
CASSYRLVGSYEQYF
TGTGCCAGCAGTTACCGACTAGTTGGGTCCTACGAGCAGTACTTC
>once|TRBV29-1|TRBJ1-1|TRBD1
CSAGKGAGNTEAFF
TGCAGCGCGGGGAAGGGGGCGGGGAACACTGAAGCTTTCTTT
>few|TRBV30|TRBJ2-7|.
CAWSVLAGEKQYF
TGTGCCTGGAGTGTATTGGCAGGGGAGAAACAGTACTTC
>.|TRBV28|TRBJ2-5|.
CASTETGSQETQYF
TGTGCCAGCACCGAGACAGGATCCCAAGAGACCCAGTACTTC
>once|TRBV28|TRBJ2-7|TRBD1
CASSLAGTGYYEQYF
TGTGCCAGCAGTTTAGCCGGGACAGGCTACTACGAGCAGTACTTC
>.|TRBV28|TRBJ2-3|TRBD2
CASTTWPGGRGAGASTDTQYF
TGTGCCAGTACAACTTGGCCGGGGGGAAGGGGAGCGGGGGCTTCCACAGATACGCAGTATTTT
>once|TRBV6-5|TRBJ1-3|.
CASSAGRTQNTIYF
TGTGCCAGCAGCGCCGGACGGACTCAAAACACCATATATTTT
>.|TRBV6-5|TRBJ2-3|.
CAAKQGGVDTQYF
TGTGCCGCTAAGCAAGGAGGTGTAGATACGCAGTATTTT
>.|TRBV28|TRBJ2-3|.
CASSSGGLSDTQYF
TGTGCCAGCAGTTCCGGGGGGCTGTCAGATACGCAGTATTTT
>.|TRBV11-2|TRBJ1-5|.
CASRPHRGNQPQHF
TGTGCCAGCAGGCCCCACAGGGGCAATCAGCCCCAGCATTTT
>.|TRBV15|TRBJ2-3|TRBD2
CATSRPGLALLNF
TGTGCCACCAGCAGGCCGGGACTAGCGTTATTGAATTTT
>.|TRBV10-3|TRBJ1-2|TRBD1
CAIKGGQGGNYGYTF
TGTGCCATCAAGGGGGGACAGGGCGGAAACTATGGCTACACCTTC
>.|TRBV9|TRBJ2-3|.
CASSVLSSTDTQYF
TGTGCCAGCAGCGTACTTAGTAGCACAGATACGCAGTATTTT
>.|TRBV19|TRBJ1-2|.
CASSIGGNYGYTF
TGTGCCAGTAGTATCGGGGGAAACTATGGCTACACCTTC
>.|TRBV12-5|TRBJ2-3|TRBD1
CASGYTGTGSDTQYF
TGTGCTAGTGGCTATACCGGGACAGGGTCCGATACGCAGTATTTT
>.|TRBV7-2|TRBJ2-3|.
CASSAGLVDTQYF
TGTGCCAGCAGCGCCGGACTGGTAGATACGCAGTATTTT
>few|TRBV9|TRBJ2-3|TRBD2
CASSPRTSGGARTDTQYF
TGTGCCAGCAGCCCCCGGACTAGCGGGGGGGCCCGCACAGATACGCAGTATTTT
>.|TRBV2|TRBJ2-7|.
CASTLIQLEGEQYF
TGTGCCAGCACTCTAATACAGCTGGAGGGCGAGCAGTACTTC
>.|TRBV9|TRBJ2-1|.
CASSVEERRNEQFF
TGTGCCAGCAGCGTAGAGGAGCGGAGGAATGAGCAGTTCTTC
>.|TRBV9|TRBJ2-1|TRBD2
CASSLTGLAGASPYNEQFF
TGTGCCAGCAGCTTAACGGGACTAGCGGGAGCAAGTCCTTACAATGAGCAGTTCTTC
>once|TRBV28|TRBJ2-7|TRBD1
CASKGQGAREQYF
TGTGCCAGCAAGGGACAGGGGGCTCGCGAGCAGTACTTC
>.|TRBV27|TRBJ1-2|.
CASSITSLYGYTF
TGTGCCAGCAGTATCACATCTCTCTATGGCTACACCTTC
>few|TRBV7-2|TRBJ1-1|.
CASTRQGRRTEAFF
TGTGCCAGCACCAGGCAGGGGCGGAGGACTGAAGCTTTCTTT
>.|TRBV11-3|TRBJ1-4|TRBD1
CASSSTRGSNEKLFF
TGTGCCAGCAGCTCGACCAGGGGGTCTAATGAAAAACTGTTTTTT
>.|TRBV30|TRBJ1-1|.
CAWDTWGMRTEAFF
TGTGCCTGGGACACGTGGGGCATGCGCACTGAAGCTTTCTTT
>.|TRBV9|TRBJ2-3|TRBD1
CASSPLTGADTQYF
TGTGCCAGCAGCCCTCTTACAGGGGCTGATACGCAGTATTTT
>.|TRBV6-5|TRBJ2-7|.
CASSYTPTSLYEQYF
TGTGCCAGCAGTTACACCCCGACTAGTCTGTACGAGCAGTACTTC
>once|TRBV4-3|TRBJ2-6|TRBD1
CASSQGQGGYSGANVLTF
TGCGCCAGCAGCCAAGGACAGGGGGGTTACTCTGGGGCCAACGTCCTGACTTTC
>.|TRBV28|TRBJ1-5|TRBD1
CASSPIYALLGTGNQPQHF
TGTGCCAGCAGCCCAATCTATGCCTTACTAGGGACAGGGAATCAGCCCCAGCATTTT
>.|TRBV5-6|TRBJ1-1|TRBD1
CASSLIGQERFEAFF
TGTGCCAGCAGCTTGATCGGACAGGAAAGATTTGAAGCTTTCTTT
>few|TRBV7-9|TRBJ1-1|TRBD1
CASSLTGGRTEAFF
TGTGCCAGCAGCTTAACAGGGGGTCGGACTGAAGCTTTCTTT
>.|TRBV2|TRBJ2-4|.
CASNQDRDIQYF
TGTGCCAGCAACCAAGACCGGGACATTCAGTACTTC
>.|TRBV27|TRBJ1-1|TRBD1
CASSAWDRRNTEAFF
TGTGCCAGCAGTGCCTGGGACAGGCGGAACACTGAAGCTTTCTTT
>.|TRBV19|TRBJ1-4|TRBD1
CASSILRDSNEKLFF
TGTGCCAGTAGTATTCTCCGGGACAGTAATGAAAAACTGTTTTTT